The 9 T cell receptor beta chains below all came from one sample that was sequenced in a study of T cells in Graves' hyperthyroidism and ophthalmopathy. The investigators amplified TCR beta CDR3 regions from RNA transcripts. Primed by the HTBI set, a first-round RT-PCR was run on the TCR CDR3. TCRdb reprocessed the multiplex PCR reads via MiXCR and lists one record per CDR3 protein. The table records about 250,000 distinct CDR3 sequences, 24% of them present only once. The sequenced material came from blood. The receptor set was obtained from a woman aged 40 to 50 with Graves' ophthalmopathy.

Remarks on this clonotype: The junction does not match germline at one end; this may be a read error. The gene calls are TRBV12-3 or TRBV12-4 and TRBJ1-5, with D uncertain. This CDR3 region has 15 residues. This CDR3 is CASSFYHRTVQPQPF. CDR3 sequence (DNA): TGTGCCAGCAGTTTTTACCATAGGACCGTTCAGCCCCAGCCTTTT.

This clonotype occurred many times. The J gene is TRBJ2-7, the V gene TRBV28; D not certain. This CDR3 comprises 11 residues. Germline CDR1 MDHEN, CDR2 SYDVKM. V shed 5 bases and J shed 4 bases, with 6 bases lying between them. In DNA form, the CDR3 reads TGTGCCAGCAGTGCCCCTTACGAGCAGTACTTC. This gives the protein CASSAPYEQYF. The complete variable domain, with remaining parts taken from reference TRBV28 and TRBJ2-7, reads DVKVTQSSRYLVKRTGEKVFLECVQDMDHENMFWYRQDPGLGLRLIYFSYDVKMKEKGDIPEGYSVSREKKERFSLILESASTNQTSMYLCASSAPYEQYFGPGTRLTVT.

This clonotype has a count of ten or more. The rearrangement links TRBV15 to TRBJ1-1; D gene ambiguous. V lost 4 bases to trimming and J lost 1 base, with 7 bases between them. The CDR3 has 13 residues. Germline CDR1 reads LNHNV; CDR2 reads YYDKDF (reference sequence). The CDR3 region is CATSTLKNTEAFF. CDR3 in DNA: TGTGCCACCAGCACCCTAAAGAACACTGAAGCTTTCTTT.

CDR3 residues: CASSVAGGYGYTF. CDR3 in DNA: TGTGCCAGCAGTGTTGCGGGTGGCTATGGCTACACCTTC. The V gene is TRBV2, the J gene TRBJ1-2; D gene unclear. This CDR3 contains 13 residues. The germline CDR1 and CDR2 sequences are SNHLY and FYNNEI. Trimming left V 4 bases short and J 4 bases short, with 10 bases between.

This clonotype was observed many times. V usage is TRBV7-3 and J usage is TRBJ1-1; the D gene is possibly TRBD1 (6 bases). The V end was cut by 1 base, the J end by 1 base, with 10 bases between. The CDR3 is made up of 15 amino acids. CDR1 and CDR2 from the germline V gene are SGHTA and FQGTGA. This CDR3 reads CASSLMGHGNTEAFF. Written as DNA, the CDR3 is TGTGCCAGCAGCTTAATGGGACACGGGAACACTGAAGCTTTCTTT.

The chain links TRBV10-3 to TRBJ1-2; D remains ambiguous. Trimming took off 4 bases at V and 3 bases at J, with 9 bases between the two ends. CDR1 and CDR2 (germline): ENHRY, SYGVKD. The CDR3 is made up of 13 amino acids. The CDR3 DNA reads as TGTGCCATCAGTGGTAACCCCGACTATGGCTACACCTTC. Translation: CAISGNPDYGYTF.

This clonotype was picked up many times. The V and J genes are TRBV20-1 and TRBJ2-7; 10 nucleotides line up with TRBD2. The CDR3 is made up of 15 amino acids. The V and J ends lost 3 bases and 5 bases, in that order; junction bases with no gene match: 10. The germline V gene has CDR1 DFQATT and CDR2 SNEGSKA (reference sequence). The CDR3 coding sequence is TGCAGTGCTAGGACCTTCCTAGCGGGAGCCCACGAGCAGTACTTC. Amino acids: CSARTFLAGAHEQYF.

The V gene is TRBV2, the J gene TRBJ2-7; tentative D call: TRBD1 (6 bases). V gave up 6 bases and J gave up 5 bases, with 14 bases separating them. This CDR3 has 13 residues. CDR1 SNHLY and CDR2 FYNNEI come from the germline V gene. This CDR3 is CASRGTNLHEQYF. The CDR3 nucleotides are TGTGCCAGCAGGGGGACAAACCTCCACGAGCAGTACTTC.

There are many counts of this clonotype. V gene TRBV3-1 combines with J gene TRBJ1-2; 7 bases fit TRBD1. V trimming: 6 bases; J trimming: 4 bases; junction bases outside the gene matches: 8. CDR1 is LGHDT, CDR2 YNNKEL, per germline (reference sequence). The length of the CDR3 is 14 residues. CDR3 sequence reads: CASSHRAGGYGYTF. The CDR3 nucleotides read TGTGCCAGCAGTCATCGGGCAGGGGGCTATGGCTACACCTTC.